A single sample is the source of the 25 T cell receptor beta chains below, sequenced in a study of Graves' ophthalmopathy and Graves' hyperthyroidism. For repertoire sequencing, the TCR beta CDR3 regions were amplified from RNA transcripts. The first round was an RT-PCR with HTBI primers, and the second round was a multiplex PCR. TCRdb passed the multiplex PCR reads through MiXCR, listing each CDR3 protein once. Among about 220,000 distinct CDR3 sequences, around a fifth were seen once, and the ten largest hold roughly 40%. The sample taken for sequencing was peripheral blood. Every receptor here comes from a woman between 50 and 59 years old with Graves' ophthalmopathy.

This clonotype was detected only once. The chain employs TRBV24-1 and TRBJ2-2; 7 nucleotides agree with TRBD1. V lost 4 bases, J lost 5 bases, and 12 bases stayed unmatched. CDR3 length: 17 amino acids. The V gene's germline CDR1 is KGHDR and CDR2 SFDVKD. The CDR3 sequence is CATSDPRQGVNTGELFF. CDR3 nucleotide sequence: TGTGCCACCAGTGACCCTAGACAGGGAGTGAATACCGGGGAGCTGTTTTTT.

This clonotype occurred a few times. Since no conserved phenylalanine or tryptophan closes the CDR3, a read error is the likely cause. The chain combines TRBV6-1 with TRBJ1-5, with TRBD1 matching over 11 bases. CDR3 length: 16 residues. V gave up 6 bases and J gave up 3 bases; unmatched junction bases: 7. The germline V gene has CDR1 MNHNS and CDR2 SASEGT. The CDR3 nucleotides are TGTGCCAGCAGAGCCCCGGGACAGGGGGACAATCAGCCCCAGCATCTT. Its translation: CASRAPGQGDNQPQHL.

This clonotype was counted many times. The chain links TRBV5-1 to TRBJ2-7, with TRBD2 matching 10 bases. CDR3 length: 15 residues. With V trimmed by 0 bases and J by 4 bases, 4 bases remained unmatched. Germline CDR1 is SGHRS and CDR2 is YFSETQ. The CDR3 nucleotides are TGCGCCAGCAGCTTGGATGGACTAGCGGATTACGAGCAGTACTTC. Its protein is CASSLDGLADYEQYF. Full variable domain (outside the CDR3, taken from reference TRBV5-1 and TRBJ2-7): KAGVTQTPRYLIKTRGQQVTLSCSPISGHRSVSWYQQTPGQGLQFLFEYFSETQRNKGNFPGRFSGRQFSNSRSEMNVSTLELGDSALYLCASSLDGLADYEQYFGPGTRLTVT.

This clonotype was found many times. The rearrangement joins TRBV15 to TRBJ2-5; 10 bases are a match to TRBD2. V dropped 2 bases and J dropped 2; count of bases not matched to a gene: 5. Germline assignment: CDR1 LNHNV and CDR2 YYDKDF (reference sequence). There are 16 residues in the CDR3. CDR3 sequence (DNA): TGTGCCACCAGCAGAACCCCTAGCGGGGGACAAGAGACCCAGTACTTC. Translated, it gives CATSRTPSGGQETQYF.

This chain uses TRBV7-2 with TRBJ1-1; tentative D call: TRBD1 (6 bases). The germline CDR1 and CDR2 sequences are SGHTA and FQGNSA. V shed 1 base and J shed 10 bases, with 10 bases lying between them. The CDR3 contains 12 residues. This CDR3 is CASSLVGARAFF. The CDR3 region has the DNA TGTGCCAGCAGCTTAGTGGGGGCGCGAGCTTTCTTT.

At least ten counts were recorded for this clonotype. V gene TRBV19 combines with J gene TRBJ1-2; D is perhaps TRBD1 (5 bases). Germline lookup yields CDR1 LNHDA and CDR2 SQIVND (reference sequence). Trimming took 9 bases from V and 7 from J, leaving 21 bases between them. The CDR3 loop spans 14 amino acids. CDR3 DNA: TGTGCCAGCACCTTCCAGGGAAGCGACGGTGGCTACACCTTC. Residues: CASTFQGSDGGYTF.

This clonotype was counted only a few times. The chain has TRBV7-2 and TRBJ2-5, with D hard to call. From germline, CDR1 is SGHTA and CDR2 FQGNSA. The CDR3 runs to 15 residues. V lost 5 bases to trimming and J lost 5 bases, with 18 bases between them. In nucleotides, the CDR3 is TGTGCCAGCAGCCCCCGGATAGGGATGTGGGAGACCCAGTACTTC. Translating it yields CASSPRIGMWETQYF.

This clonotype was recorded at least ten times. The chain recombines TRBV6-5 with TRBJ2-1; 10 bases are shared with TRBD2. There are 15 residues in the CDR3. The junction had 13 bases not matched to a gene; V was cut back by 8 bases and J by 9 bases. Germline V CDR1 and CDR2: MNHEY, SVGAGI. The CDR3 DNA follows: TGTGCCAGCCGTTCCGCAGCGGGAGGGCCTTTTGAGCAGTTCTTC. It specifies CASRSAAGGPFEQFF.

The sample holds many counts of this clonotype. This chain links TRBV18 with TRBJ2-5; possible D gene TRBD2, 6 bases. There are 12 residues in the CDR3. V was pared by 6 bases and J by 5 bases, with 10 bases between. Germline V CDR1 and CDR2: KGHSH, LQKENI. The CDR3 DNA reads TGTGCCAGCTCGGACTACAGGGAGACCCAGTACTTC. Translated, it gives CASSDYRETQYF.

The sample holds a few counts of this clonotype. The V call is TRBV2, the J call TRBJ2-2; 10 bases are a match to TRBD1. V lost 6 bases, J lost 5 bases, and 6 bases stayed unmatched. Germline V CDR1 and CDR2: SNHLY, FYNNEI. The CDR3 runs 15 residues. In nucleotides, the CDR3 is TGTGCCAGCAGGCCCGGGACAGGGGAAACCGGGGAGCTGTTTTTT. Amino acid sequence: CASRPGTGETGELFF.

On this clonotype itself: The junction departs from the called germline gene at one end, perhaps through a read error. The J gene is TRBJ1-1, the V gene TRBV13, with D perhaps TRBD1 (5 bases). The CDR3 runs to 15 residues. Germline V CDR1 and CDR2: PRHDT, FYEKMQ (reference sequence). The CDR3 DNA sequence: TGTGTCAGCAGCTCGACAGTCGCGGGGAACACTGAAGCTTTCTTT. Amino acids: CVSSSTVAGNTEAFF.

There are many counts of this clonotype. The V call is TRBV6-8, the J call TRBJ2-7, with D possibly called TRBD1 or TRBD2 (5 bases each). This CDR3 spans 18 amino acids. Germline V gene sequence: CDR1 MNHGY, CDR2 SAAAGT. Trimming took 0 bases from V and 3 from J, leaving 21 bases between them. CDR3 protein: CASSYSFGPRDENYEQYF. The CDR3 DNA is TGTGCCAGCAGTTACTCGTTCGGTCCCCGGGACGAAAACTACGAGCAGTACTTC.

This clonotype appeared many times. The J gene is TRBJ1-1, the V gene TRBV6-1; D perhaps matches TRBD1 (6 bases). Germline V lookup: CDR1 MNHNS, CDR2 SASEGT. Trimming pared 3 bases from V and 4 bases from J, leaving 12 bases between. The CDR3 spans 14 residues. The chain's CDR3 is CASSDTGFGTEAFF. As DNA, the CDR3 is TGTGCCAGCAGTGATACAGGGTTTGGCACTGAAGCTTTCTTT.

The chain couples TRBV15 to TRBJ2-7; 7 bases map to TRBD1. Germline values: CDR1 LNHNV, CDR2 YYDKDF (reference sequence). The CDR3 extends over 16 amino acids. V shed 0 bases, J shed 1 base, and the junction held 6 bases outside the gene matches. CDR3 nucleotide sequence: TGTGCCACCAGCAGAGATCTCGGGACAGCATCCTACGAGCAGTACTTC. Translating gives CATSRDLGTASYEQYF.

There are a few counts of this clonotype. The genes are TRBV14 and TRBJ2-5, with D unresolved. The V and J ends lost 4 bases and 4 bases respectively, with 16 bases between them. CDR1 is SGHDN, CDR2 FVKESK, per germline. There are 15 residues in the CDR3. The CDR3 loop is CASSLPGVLGETQYF. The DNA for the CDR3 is TGTGCCAGCAGCCTCCCCGGTGTCCTGGGAGAGACCCAGTACTTC.

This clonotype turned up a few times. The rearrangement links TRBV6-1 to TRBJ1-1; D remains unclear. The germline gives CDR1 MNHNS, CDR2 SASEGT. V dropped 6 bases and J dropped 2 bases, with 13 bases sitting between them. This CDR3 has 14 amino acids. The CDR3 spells CASRGRAANTEAFF. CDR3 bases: TGTGCCAGCAGGGGCCGGGCAGCTAACACTGAAGCTTTCTTT.

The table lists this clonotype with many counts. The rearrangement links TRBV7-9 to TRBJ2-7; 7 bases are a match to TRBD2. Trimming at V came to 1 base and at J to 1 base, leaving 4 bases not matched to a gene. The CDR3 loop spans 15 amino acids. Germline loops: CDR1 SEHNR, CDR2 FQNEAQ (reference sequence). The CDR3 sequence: CASSLVAGRSYEQYF. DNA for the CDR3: TGTGCCAGCAGCTTAGTGGCCGGGAGGTCCTACGAGCAGTACTTC.

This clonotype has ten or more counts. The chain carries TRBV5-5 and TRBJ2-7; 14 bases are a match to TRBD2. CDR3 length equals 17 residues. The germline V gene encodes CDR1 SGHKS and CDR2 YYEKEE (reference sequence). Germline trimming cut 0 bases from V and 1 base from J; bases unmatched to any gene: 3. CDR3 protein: CASSLGTSGRSSYEQYF. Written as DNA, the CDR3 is TGTGCCAGCAGCTTGGGGACTAGCGGGAGGTCGTCCTACGAGCAGTACTTC.

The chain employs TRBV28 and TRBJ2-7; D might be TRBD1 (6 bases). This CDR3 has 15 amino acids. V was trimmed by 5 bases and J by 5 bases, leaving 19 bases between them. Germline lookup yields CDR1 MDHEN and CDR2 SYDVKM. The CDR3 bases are TGTGCCAGCAGTCCCTTTCTACAGGGCGGCCACGAGCAGTACTTC. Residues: CASSPFLQGGHEQYF.

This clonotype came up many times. The CDR3 sequence is CASSRTGYNQPQHF. CDR3 in DNA: TGTGCCAGCAGTCGGACAGGATACAATCAGCCCCAGCATTTT. V usage is TRBV2 and J usage is TRBJ1-5, with TRBD1 matching over 7 bases. J lost 3 bases, V lost 5 bases, and 4 bases had no gene match. The CDR3 runs to 14 residues. The germline gives CDR1 SNHLY, CDR2 FYNNEI.

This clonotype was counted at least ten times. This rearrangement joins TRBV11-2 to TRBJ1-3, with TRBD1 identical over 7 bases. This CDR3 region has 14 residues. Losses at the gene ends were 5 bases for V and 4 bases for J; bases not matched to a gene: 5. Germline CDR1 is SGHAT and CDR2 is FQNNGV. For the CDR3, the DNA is TGTGCCAGCAGCGACAGGGCGTCCGGAAACACCATATATTTT. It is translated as CASSDRASGNTIYF.

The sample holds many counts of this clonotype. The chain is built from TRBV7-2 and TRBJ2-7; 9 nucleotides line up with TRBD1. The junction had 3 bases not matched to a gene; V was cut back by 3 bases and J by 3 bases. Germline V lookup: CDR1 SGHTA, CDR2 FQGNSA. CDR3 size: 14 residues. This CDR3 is CASSFGTGHYEQYF. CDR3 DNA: TGTGCCAGCAGCTTTGGGACAGGGCACTACGAGCAGTACTTC.

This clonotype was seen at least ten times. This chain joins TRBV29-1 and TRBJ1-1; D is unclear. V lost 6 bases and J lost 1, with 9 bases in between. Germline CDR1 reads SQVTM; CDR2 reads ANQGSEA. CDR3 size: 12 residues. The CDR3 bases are TGCAGCGTCGTGAAACAGAACACTGAAGCTTTCTTT. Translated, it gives CSVVKQNTEAFF.

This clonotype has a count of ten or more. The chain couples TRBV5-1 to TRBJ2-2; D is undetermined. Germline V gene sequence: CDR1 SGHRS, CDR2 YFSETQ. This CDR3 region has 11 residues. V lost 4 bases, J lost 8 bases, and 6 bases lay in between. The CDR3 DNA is TGCGCCAGCAGCGCTTCAGGGGAGCTGTTTTTT. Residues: CASSASGELFF.

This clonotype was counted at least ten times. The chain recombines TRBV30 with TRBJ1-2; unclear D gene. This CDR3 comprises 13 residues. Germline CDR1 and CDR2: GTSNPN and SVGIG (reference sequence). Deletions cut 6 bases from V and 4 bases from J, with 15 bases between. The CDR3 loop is CACLREVGYGYTF. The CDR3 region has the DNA TGTGCCTGCCTGAGGGAGGTCGGCTATGGCTACACCTTC. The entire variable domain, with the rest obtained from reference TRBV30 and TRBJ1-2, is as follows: SQTIHQWPATLVQPVGSPLSLECTVEGTSNPNLYWYRQAAGRGLQLLFYSVGIGQISSEVPQNLSASRPQDRQFILSSKKLLLSDSGFYLCACLREVGYGYTFGSGTRLTVV.